The 21 T cell receptor beta chains presented below share a single source sample, sequenced in a study of early T cells in non-severe SARS-CoV-2 infection. TCRdb reanalysed the 5' RACE reads using MiXCR and keeps one entry per CDR3 protein. The table has about 110,000 distinct CDR3 sequences, 12% seen once. The sequenced sample was whole blood. These receptors came from an adult who was a healthcare worker with PCR-confirmed SARS-CoV-2 infection or an uninfected control (not recorded which).

CDR3 loop: CASSPGTGGLETQYF. In nucleotides, the CDR3 is TGTGCCAGCTCACCCGGGACAGGGGGCTTAGAGACCCAGTACTTC. The V and J genes are TRBV18 and TRBJ2-5; 12 bases line up with TRBD1. Trimming removed 3 bases from V and 4 bases from J; junction bases left unmatched: 3. CDR3 length: 15 residues. Germline CDR1 is KGHSH and CDR2 is LQKENI.

Many counts were recorded for this clonotype. This chain uses TRBV7-8 with TRBJ1-2, with TRBD1 identical over 12 bases. CDR1 SGHVS and CDR2 FQNEAQ come from the germline V gene. With 2 bases clipped from V and 6 bases from J, the junction kept 4 bases outside the gene matches. The CDR3 sequence is 15 residues long. This CDR3 reads CASSLRDRGHDGYTF. The DNA of the CDR3 is TGTGCCAGCAGCTTAAGGGACAGGGGGCACGATGGCTACACCTTC.

This clonotype was counted ten times or more. J is TRBJ1-5 and V is TRBV21-1. TRBV21-1 is a documented pseudogene. The CDR3 loop spans 18 amino acids. CDR3 in amino acids: CASSKPGRAKHSNQPQHF. As DNA, the CDR3 is TGTGCCAGCAGCAAACCCGGCAGGGCCAAACATAGCAATCAGCCCCAGCATTTT.

This sequence joins TRBV14 and TRBJ1-1, with no clear D. The CDR3 runs 13 residues. Trimming stripped 6 bases from V and 3 bases from J, with 11 bases between. Germline V CDR1 and CDR2: SGHDN, FVKESK. The CDR3 coding sequence is TGTGCCAGCAGTTCCACACCGTACACTGAAGCTTTCTTT. This translates into CASSSTPYTEAFF.

This clonotype showed up just a few times. The V and J genes are TRBV10-3 and TRBJ2-7, with TRBD2 matching 9 bases. CDR1 ENHRY and CDR2 SYGVKD come from the germline V gene. This CDR3 spans 15 amino acids. V shed 3 bases, J shed 1 base, and the junction held 4 bases outside the gene matches. The DNA for the CDR3 is TGTGCCATCAGTGATATAGCGGGGGATTCCTACGAGCAGTACTTC. It codes for CAISDIAGDSYEQYF.

The chain carries TRBV20-1 and TRBJ2-1, with 7 bases matching TRBD2. Germline values: CDR1 DFQATT, CDR2 SNEGSKA (reference sequence). The CDR3 is made up of 14 amino acids. CDR3 protein: CSAESGKRRDEQFF. The DNA of the CDR3 is TGCAGCGCAGAAAGCGGGAAGCGCCGTGATGAGCAGTTCTTC.

In its sample, this clonotype was seen many times. The chain links TRBV27 to TRBJ1-2; D uncertain. CDR3 length: 15 residues. Germline V gives CDR1 MNHEY, CDR2 SMNVEV (reference sequence). Trimming removed 6 bases from V and 11 bases from J, with 25 bases in between. The CDR3 reads CASRGVEGRWFGYTF. The CDR3 DNA sequence: TGTGCCAGCAGAGGTGTGGAAGGGCGCTGGTTTGGGTACACCTTC.

A few counts support this clonotype. The rearrangement uses TRBV4-1 and TRBJ1-5; D is uncertain. The V end lost 0 bases, the J end lost 7 bases, and 10 bases lay between the germline ends. Germline CDR1 reads MGHRA; CDR2 reads YSYEKL. The CDR3 spans 14 residues. Here the CDR3 DNA reads TGCGCCAGCAGCCAAGACTCGGCCGGCCAGCCCCAGCATTTT. This encodes CASSQDSAGQPQHF.

V gene TRBV6-6 combines with J gene TRBJ2-7; D not resolved. The CDR3 contains 12 residues. Germline V gives CDR1 MNHNY, CDR2 SVGAGI (reference sequence). Trimming pared 11 bases from V and 2 bases from J, leaving 13 bases between. The chain's CDR3 is CACRGPPYEQYF. As DNA, the CDR3 is TGTGCCTGTAGAGGACCGCCCTACGAGCAGTACTTC.

V usage is TRBV7-9 and J usage is TRBJ1-2, with 8 bases fitting TRBD1. Trimming took 1 base from V and 1 from J; bases not matched to a gene: 5. CDR1 and CDR2 (germline): SEHNR, FQNEAQ (reference sequence). The CDR3 covers 16 residues. CDR3 nucleotide sequence: TGTGCCAGCAGCTTAGGGATGACAGGGGATAACTATGGCTACACCTTC. Translation: CASSLGMTGDNYGYTF.

There are a few counts of this clonotype. The chain links TRBV9 to TRBJ2-7; 7 bases line up with TRBD1. The V segment lost 0 bases and the J segment 4 bases; nucleotides outside the gene matches: 7. CDR3 size: 15 residues. Looked up from germline, CDR1 is SGDLS and CDR2 is YYNGEE. CDR3 loop: CASSVEGAKVYEQYF. In nucleotides, the CDR3 is TGTGCCAGCAGCGTAGAGGGGGCAAAAGTGTACGAGCAGTACTTC.

This clonotype was counted ten times or more. The chain carries TRBV6-5 and TRBJ1-1; no definite D call. Germline CDR1 MNHEY, CDR2 SVGAGI. The CDR3 loop spans 13 amino acids. V was cut by 6 bases and J by 6 bases, with 14 bases left in between. The CDR3 spells CASSQLSSSEAFF. Written as DNA, the CDR3 is TGTGCCAGCAGCCAACTGTCCAGTTCTGAAGCTTTCTTT.

CDR3 nucleotide sequence: TGTGCCAGCAGCCCCTTTGGGGGTTCAGATACGCAGTATTTT. It translates to CASSPFGGSDTQYF. J is TRBJ2-3 and V is TRBV7-9; D is possibly TRBD1 or TRBD2 (5 bases each). CDR1 and CDR2 (germline): SEHNR, FQNEAQ (reference sequence). The ends were cut back, 5 bases at V and 4 bases at J, with 13 bases in the middle. The CDR3 is 14 amino acids.

In DNA form, the CDR3 reads TGTGCCACCCGGGACGGGAGTAGGTCCGGGGAGCTGTTTTTT. Protein sequence: CATRDGSRSGELFF. The chain combines TRBV24-1 with TRBJ2-2; tentatively, D is TRBD2 (6 bases). Trimming cost V 9 bases and J 6 bases, with 16 bases left between them. This CDR3 region has 14 residues. The germline V gene has CDR1 KGHDR and CDR2 SFDVKD.

V is TRBV6-5 and J is TRBJ2-7; the D is unclear. Germline V gene data show CDR1 as MNHEY and CDR2 as SVGAGI. The CDR3 is made up of 13 amino acids. Trimming shortened V by 7 bases and J by 5 bases, and 15 bases separated the two germline ends. CDR3 residues: CASNEPNNNEQYF. CDR3 nucleotides: TGTGCCAGCAACGAGCCCAACAATAACGAGCAGTACTTC.

This clonotype appeared many times. The chain recombines TRBV7-6 with TRBJ2-5; maybe TRBD2 (6 bases). The germline CDR1 and CDR2 sequences are SGHVS and FNYEAQ. This CDR3 is 13 amino acids long. The V gene lost 5 bases and the J gene lost 3 bases, with 10 bases spanning the gap. The CDR3 bases are TGTGCCAGCAGCCCCTGGAGGGAAGAGACCCAGTACTTC. Protein product: CASSPWREETQYF.

This clonotype was found many times. The V and J genes are TRBV14 and TRBJ1-2, with D tentatively TRBD1 (5 bases). Trimming shortened V by 1 base and J by 7 bases, and 10 bases separated the two germline ends. Per the germline V gene, CDR1 is SGHDN and CDR2 is FVKESK. This CDR3 comprises 13 residues. For the CDR3, the DNA is TGTGCCAGCAGCCAAGTCAGGGTCGGTGGCTACACCTTC. Protein sequence: CASSQVRVGGYTF.

This clonotype has at least ten counts. The genes are TRBV30 and TRBJ2-3; a weak D match, TRBD1 (6 bases). The CDR3 covers 17 residues. Trimming removed 4 bases at V and 3 bases at J, with 23 bases between. The germline V gene encodes CDR1 GTSNPN and CDR2 SVGIG (reference sequence). The DNA of the CDR3 is TGTGCCTGGACGCGTGGCAGGGCCAAAAGGGGGACAGATACGCAGTATTTT. Protein product: CAWTRGRAKRGTDTQYF.

This chain connects TRBV5-1 to TRBJ2-1; unclear D gene. Trimming took off 0 bases at V and 3 bases at J, with 7 bases between the two ends. CDR1 is SGHRS, CDR2 YFSETQ, per germline. The CDR3 loop spans 14 amino acids. The CDR3 region is CASSLGVDYNEQFF. DNA of the CDR3: TGCGCCAGCAGCTTGGGGGTTGACTACAATGAGCAGTTCTTC.

V usage is TRBV7-2 and J usage is TRBJ2-1, with 13 bases matching TRBD2. The J segment lost 7 bases and the V segment lost 0 bases, leaving 6 bases of the junction unmatched. Germline CDR1 is SGHTA and CDR2 is FQGNSA. There are 17 residues in the CDR3. CDR3: CASSLALWTSGGNEQFF. CDR3 coding DNA: TGTGCCAGCAGCTTAGCCCTTTGGACTAGCGGGGGTAATGAGCAGTTCTTC.

This clonotype has ten or more counts. The gene calls are TRBV6-5 and TRBJ2-2; the D gene is possibly TRBD2 (6 bases). The V end lost 0 bases, the J end lost 5 bases, and 13 bases lay between the germline ends. The CDR3 runs 16 residues. CDR1 is MNHEY and CDR2 is SVGAGI in the germline V gene. The chain's CDR3 is CASSYSSGRITGELFF. The CDR3 nucleotides are TGTGCCAGCAGTTACTCGTCTGGGAGGATAACCGGGGAGCTGTTTTTT.